This T cell receptor (beta chain) stems from a study of blood T cell repertoires in COVID-19. Clones were read by immunoSEQ multiplex PCR, and TCRdb kept only the in-frame ones, dropping some. The sample consists of around 99,000 clones, 79% of them appearing once. The CDR3 contains 14 residues. Deletions cut 4 bases from V and 1 base from J, with 9 bases between. Germline CDR1 is SGDLS and CDR2 is YYNGEE. This chain joins TRBV9 and TRBJ2-1; perhaps TRBD2 as D (6 bases). The receptor comes from a woman aged 80 or over with active or convalescent COVID-19. The sequenced material came from peripheral blood. The CDR3 bases are TGTGCCAGCAGCCAACGGGAGTCCTACAATGAGCAGTTCTTC. Residues: CASSQRESYNEQFF.